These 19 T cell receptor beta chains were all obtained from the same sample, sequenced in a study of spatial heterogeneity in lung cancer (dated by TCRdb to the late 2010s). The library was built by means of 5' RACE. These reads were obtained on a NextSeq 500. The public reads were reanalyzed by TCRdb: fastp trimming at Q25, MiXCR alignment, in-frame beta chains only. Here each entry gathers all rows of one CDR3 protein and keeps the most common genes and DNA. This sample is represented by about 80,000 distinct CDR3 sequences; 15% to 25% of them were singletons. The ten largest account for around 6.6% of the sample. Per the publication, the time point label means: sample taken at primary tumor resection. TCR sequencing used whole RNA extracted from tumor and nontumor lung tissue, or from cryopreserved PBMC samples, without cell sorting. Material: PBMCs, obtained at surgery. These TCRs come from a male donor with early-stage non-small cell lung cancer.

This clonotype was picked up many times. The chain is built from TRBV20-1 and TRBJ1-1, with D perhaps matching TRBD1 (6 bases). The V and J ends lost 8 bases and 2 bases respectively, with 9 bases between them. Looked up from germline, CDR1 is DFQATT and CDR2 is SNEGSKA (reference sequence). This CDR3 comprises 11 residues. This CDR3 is CSPGTNTEAFF. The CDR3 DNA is TGCAGTCCCGGGACAAACACTGAAGCTTTCTTT.

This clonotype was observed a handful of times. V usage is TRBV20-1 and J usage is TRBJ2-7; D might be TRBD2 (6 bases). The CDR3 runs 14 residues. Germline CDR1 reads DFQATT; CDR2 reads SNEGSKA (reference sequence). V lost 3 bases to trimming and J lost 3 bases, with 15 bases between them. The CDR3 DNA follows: TGCAGTGCTAGCGGGGAGCGGGCCCTCTACGAGCAGTACTTC. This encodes CSASGERALYEQYF.

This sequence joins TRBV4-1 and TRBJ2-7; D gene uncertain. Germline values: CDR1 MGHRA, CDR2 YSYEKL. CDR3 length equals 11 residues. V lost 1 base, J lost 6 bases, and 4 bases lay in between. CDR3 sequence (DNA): TGCGCCAGCAGCCAAGGCGCCGAGCAGTACTTC. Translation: CASSQGAEQYF.

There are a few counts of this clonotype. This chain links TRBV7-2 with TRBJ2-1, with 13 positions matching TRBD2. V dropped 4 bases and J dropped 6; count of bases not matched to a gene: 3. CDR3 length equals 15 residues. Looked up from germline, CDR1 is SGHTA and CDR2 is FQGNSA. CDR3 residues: CASSWTSGSGNEQFF. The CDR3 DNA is TGTGCCAGCAGCTGGACTAGCGGGAGTGGCAATGAGCAGTTCTTC. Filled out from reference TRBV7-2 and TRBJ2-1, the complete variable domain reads GAGVSQSPSNKVTEKGKDVELRCDPISGHTALYWYRQSLGQGLEFLIYFQGNSAPDKSGLPSDRFSAERTGGSVSTLTIQRTQQEDSAVYLCASSWTSGSGNEQFFGPGTRLTVL.

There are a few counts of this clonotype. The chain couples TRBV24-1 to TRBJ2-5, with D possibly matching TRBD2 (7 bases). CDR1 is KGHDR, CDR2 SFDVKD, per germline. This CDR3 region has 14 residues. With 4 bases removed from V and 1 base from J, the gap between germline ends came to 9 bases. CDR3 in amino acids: CATSEGGPQETQYF. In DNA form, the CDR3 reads TGTGCCACCAGTGAGGGGGGGCCCCAAGAGACCCAGTACTTC.

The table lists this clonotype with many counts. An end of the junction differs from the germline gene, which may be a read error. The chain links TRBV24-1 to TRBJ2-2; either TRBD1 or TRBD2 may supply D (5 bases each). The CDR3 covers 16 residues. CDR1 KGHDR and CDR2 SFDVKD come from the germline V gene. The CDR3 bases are TGTGCCACCAGTGATTCCGGGACGGGGAACGCCGGGGAGCTGTTTTTT. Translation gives CATSDSGTGNAGELFF.

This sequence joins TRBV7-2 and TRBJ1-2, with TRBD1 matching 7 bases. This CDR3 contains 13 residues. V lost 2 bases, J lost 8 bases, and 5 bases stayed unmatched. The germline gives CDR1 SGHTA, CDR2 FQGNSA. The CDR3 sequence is CASSLWTGEGYTF. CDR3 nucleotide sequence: TGTGCCAGCAGCTTATGGACAGGAGAGGGCTACACCTTC.

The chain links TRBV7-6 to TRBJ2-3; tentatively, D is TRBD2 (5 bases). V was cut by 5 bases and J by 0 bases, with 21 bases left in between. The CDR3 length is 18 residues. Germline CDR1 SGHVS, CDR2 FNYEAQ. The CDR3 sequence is CASSLEVTADYSTDTQYF. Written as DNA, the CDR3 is TGTGCCAGCAGCCTGGAGGTAACAGCTGACTATAGCACAGATACGCAGTATTTT.

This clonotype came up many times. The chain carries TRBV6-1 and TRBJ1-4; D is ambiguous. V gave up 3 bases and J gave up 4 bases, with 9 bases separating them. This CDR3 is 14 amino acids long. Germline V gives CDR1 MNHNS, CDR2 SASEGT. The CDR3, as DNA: TGTGCCAGCAGTGACGGGCAGCATAATGAAAAACTGTTTTTT. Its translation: CASSDGQHNEKLFF.

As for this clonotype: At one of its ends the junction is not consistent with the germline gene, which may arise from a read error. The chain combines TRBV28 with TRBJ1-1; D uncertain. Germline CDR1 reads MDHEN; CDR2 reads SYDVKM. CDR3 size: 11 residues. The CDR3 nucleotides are TGTGCCAGCGAACAGAACACTGGAGCTTTCTTT. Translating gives CASEQNTGAFF.

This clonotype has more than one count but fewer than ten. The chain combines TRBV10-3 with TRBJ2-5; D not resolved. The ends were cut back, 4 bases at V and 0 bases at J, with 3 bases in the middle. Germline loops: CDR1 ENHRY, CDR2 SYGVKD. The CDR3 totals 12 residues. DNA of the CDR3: TGTGCCATCAGTGCCCACCAAGAGACCCAGTACTTC. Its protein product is CAISAHQETQYF.

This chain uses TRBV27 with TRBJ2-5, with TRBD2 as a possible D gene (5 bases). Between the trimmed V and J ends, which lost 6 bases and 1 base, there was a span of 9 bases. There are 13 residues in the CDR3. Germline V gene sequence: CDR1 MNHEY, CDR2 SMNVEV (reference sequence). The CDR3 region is CASRPGSQETQYF. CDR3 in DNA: TGTGCCAGCAGACCGGGATCCCAAGAGACCCAGTACTTC.

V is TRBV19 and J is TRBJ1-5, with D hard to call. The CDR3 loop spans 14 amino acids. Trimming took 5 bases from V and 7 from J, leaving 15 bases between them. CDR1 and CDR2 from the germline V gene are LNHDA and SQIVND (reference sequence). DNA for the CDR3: TGTGCCAGTAGTGGTACACGGGGAGGGCAGCCCCAGCATTTT. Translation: CASSGTRGGQPQHF. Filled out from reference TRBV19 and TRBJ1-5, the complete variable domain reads DGGITQSPKYLFRKEGQNVTLSCEQNLNHDAMYWYRQDPGQGLRLIYYSQIVNDFQKGDIAEGYSVSREKKESFPLTVTSAQKNPTAFYLCASSGTRGGQPQHFGDGTRLSIL.

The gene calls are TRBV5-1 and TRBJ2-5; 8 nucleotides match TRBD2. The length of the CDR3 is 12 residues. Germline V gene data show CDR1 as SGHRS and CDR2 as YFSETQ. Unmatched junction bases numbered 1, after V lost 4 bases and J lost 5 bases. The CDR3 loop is CASSRGGETQYF. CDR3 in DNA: TGCGCCAGCAGCCGGGGGGGCGAGACCCAGTACTTC. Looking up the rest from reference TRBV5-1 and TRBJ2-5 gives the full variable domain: KAGVTQTPRYLIKTRGQQVTLSCSPISGHRSVSWYQQTPGQGLQFLFEYFSETQRNKGNFPGRFSGRQFSNSRSEMNVSTLELGDSALYLCASSRGGETQYFGPGTRLLVL.

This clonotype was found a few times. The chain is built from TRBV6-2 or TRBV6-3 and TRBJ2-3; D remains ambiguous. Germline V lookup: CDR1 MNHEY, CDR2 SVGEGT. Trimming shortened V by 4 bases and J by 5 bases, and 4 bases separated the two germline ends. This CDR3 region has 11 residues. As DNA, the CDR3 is TGTGCCAGCAGTTCTGGAGATACGCAGTATTTT. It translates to CASSSGDTQYF.

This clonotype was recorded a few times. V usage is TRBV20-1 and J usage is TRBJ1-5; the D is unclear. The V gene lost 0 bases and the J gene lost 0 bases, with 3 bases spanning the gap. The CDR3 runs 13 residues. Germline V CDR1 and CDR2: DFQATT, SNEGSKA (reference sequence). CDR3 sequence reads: CSARDFSNQPQHF. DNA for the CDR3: TGCAGTGCTAGAGACTTTAGCAATCAGCCCCAGCATTTT.

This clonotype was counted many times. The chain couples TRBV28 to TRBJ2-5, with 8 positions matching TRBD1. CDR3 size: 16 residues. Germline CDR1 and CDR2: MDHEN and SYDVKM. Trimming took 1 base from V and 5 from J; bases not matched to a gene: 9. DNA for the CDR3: TGTGCCAGCAGTTTATTCGTCTCAGGGGGCGCGGAGACCCAGTACTTC. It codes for CASSLFVSGGAETQYF.

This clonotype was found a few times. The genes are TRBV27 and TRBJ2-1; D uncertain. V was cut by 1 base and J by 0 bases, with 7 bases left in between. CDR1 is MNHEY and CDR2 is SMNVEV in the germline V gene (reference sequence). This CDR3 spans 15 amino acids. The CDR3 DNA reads TGTGCCAGCAGTTTATGGGGTAACTCCTACAATGAGCAGTTCTTC. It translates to CASSLWGNSYNEQFF.

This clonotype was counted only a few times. Here the CDR3 DNA reads TGCGCCAGCAGCTTGAACACAGGGGATGGCGAAAAACTGTTTTTT. Protein sequence: CASSLNTGDGEKLFF. The genes are TRBV5-1 and TRBJ1-4; 7 positions agree with TRBD1. CDR3 length: 15 residues. The junction had 8 bases not matched to a gene; V was cut back by 1 base and J by 8 bases. The germline gives CDR1 SGHRS, CDR2 YFSETQ. Based on the CDR3 plus reference TRBV5-1 and TRBJ1-4, the full variable domain is KAGVTQTPRYLIKTRGQQVTLSCSPISGHRSVSWYQQTPGQGLQFLFEYFSETQRNKGNFPGRFSGRQFSNSRSEMNVSTLELGDSALYLCASSLNTGDGEKLFFGSGTQLSVL.